This passage covers 27 T cell receptor beta chains from one sample sequenced in a study of T cells in Graves' hyperthyroidism and ophthalmopathy. The CDR3 regions of TCR beta were amplified from RNA transcripts. Primed by the HTBI set, a first-round RT-PCR was run on the TCR CDR3. MiXCR, run by TCRdb on the multiplex PCR reads, gives a single entry per CDR3 protein. The sample includes around 580,000 distinct CDR3 sequences, just over 45% of them seen just once. Sequencing input: peripheral blood or thyroid tissue (not recorded which). Receptor source: a woman aged 18-29 years with Graves' hyperthyroidism.

This clonotype was observed many times. V usage is TRBV4-3 and J usage is TRBJ2-7; TRBD1 agrees at 10 bases. Trimming removed 1 base from V and 7 bases from J; junction bases left unmatched: 4. The CDR3 length is 14 residues. Germline loops: CDR1 LGHNA, CDR2 YSLEER. The CDR3 region is CASSQGQGAGEQYF. The CDR3 DNA sequence: TGCGCCAGCAGCCAAGGACAGGGGGCTGGGGAGCAGTACTTC.

This rearrangement joins TRBV14 to TRBJ1-1; the match to TRBD1 covers 9 bases. The CDR3 extends over 15 amino acids. Germline CDR1 reads SGHDN; CDR2 reads FVKESK. After removal of 5 bases from V and 7 bases from J, the junction contained 11 bases not matched to a gene. The CDR3 here is CASSLAVGTGIEAFF. The CDR3, as DNA: TGTGCCAGCAGCTTAGCAGTCGGGACAGGGATTGAAGCTTTCTTT.

This clonotype was detected ten times or more. The rearrangement links TRBV24-1 to TRBJ2-7; TRBD1 aligns across 7 bases. The germline CDR1 and CDR2 sequences are KGHDR and SFDVKD. The CDR3 runs 14 residues. After removal of 3 bases from V and 5 bases from J, the junction contained 6 bases not matched to a gene. CDR3 sequence reads: CATSDRTGGHEQYF. CDR3 nucleotide sequence: TGTGCCACCAGTGATAGGACAGGAGGCCACGAGCAGTACTTC.

This clonotype was recorded at least ten times. The CDR3 protein is CASSELGVQPQHF. The CDR3 DNA sequence: TGTGCCAGCAGTGAGTTAGGGGTTCAGCCCCAGCATTTT. The chain joins TRBV2 to TRBJ1-5; possibly TRBD1 for D (5 bases). The V end lost 3 bases, the J end lost 6 bases, and 9 bases lay between the germline ends. CDR3 length: 13 residues. Per the germline V gene, CDR1 is SNHLY and CDR2 is FYNNEI. Supplemented by reference TRBV2 and TRBJ1-5, the full variable domain reads EPEVTQTPSHQVTQMGQEVILRCVPISNHLYFYWYRQILGQKVEFLVSFYNNEISEKSEIFDDQFSVERPDGSNFTLKIRSTKLEDSAMYFCASSELGVQPQHFGDGTRLSIL.

At least ten counts were recorded for this clonotype. This chain uses TRBV2 with TRBJ1-2, with 9 bases aligning to TRBD1. The CDR3 length is 13 residues. With V trimmed by 10 bases and J by 0 bases, 3 bases remained unmatched. Germline V lookup: CDR1 SNHLY, CDR2 FYNNEI. The CDR3 is CATRQGANYGYTF. The CDR3 DNA sequence: TGTGCCACCAGACAGGGGGCTAACTATGGCTACACCTTC.

This clonotype showed up many times. The CDR3 loop reads CATSDFDRDYGYTF. The CDR3, as DNA: TGTGCCACCAGTGATTTTGACAGGGACTATGGCTACACCTTC. This rearrangement joins TRBV24-1 to TRBJ1-2; 7 bases agree with TRBD1. The trim removed 1 base at V and 3 bases at J, leaving 1 base unmatched. The CDR3 covers 14 residues. CDR1 KGHDR and CDR2 SFDVKD come from the germline V gene.

This sequence joins TRBV7-2 and TRBJ1-1; the match to TRBD1 covers 8 bases. J lost 1 base, V lost 5 bases, and 15 bases had no gene match. CDR1 and CDR2 (germline): SGHTA, FQGNSA. This CDR3 region has 18 residues. The CDR3 reads CASSMQGQVSFGNTEAFF. CDR3 in DNA: TGTGCCAGCAGCATGCAGGGACAGGTATCATTTGGGAACACTGAAGCTTTCTTT. Variable domain in full (rest from reference TRBV7-2 and TRBJ1-1): GAGVSQSPSNKVTEKGKDVELRCDPISGHTALYWYRQSLGQGLEFLIYFQGNSAPDKSGLPSDRFSAERTGGSVSTLTIQRTQQEDSAVYLCASSMQGQVSFGNTEAFFGQGTRLTVV.

Worth noting for this clonotype: This may be a read error, as it is one base from a much larger clone. V usage is TRBV27 and J usage is TRBJ2-7; possibly TRBD2 for D (6 bases). CDR1 and CDR2 (germline): MNHEY, SMNVEV (reference sequence). This CDR3 is built from 14 residues. The CDR3 bases are TGTGCCAGCAGTTCCCGACTAGTTTCCTACGAGCAGTGCTTC. This gives the protein CASSSRLVSYEQCF.

A remark on this clonotype: This may be a read error: a much more frequent sequence differs by one nucleotide. The chain carries TRBV7-2 and TRBJ1-3, with D possibly TRBD1 on 5 matching bases. V was cut by 1 base and J by 3 bases, with 10 bases left in between. The CDR3 has 15 residues. Germline V gene data show CDR1 as SGHTA and CDR2 as FQGNSA. CDR3 sequence: CASSLGRGFGNTIYF. The CDR3 DNA reads as TGTGCCAGCAGCTTAGGAAGGGGTTTTGGAAACACCATATATTTT.

This clonotype was detected only once. A much larger clonotype is one base distant, so this may be a read error. CDR3 amino acids: CASSRGRYEQHF. In DNA, the CDR3 is TGTGCCAGCAGCAGGGGGCGCTACGAGCAGCACTTC. The rearrangement uses TRBV12-3 or TRBV12-4 and TRBJ2-7; 8 bases are shared with TRBD1. The CDR3 has 12 amino acids.

The table lists this clonotype with a few counts. The rearrangement links TRBV7-9 to TRBJ1-2; D unclear. Germline-derived CDR1 and CDR2 are SEHNR and FQNEAQ (reference sequence). V was pared by 0 bases and J by 9 bases, with 11 bases between. CDR3 size: 13 residues. DNA for the CDR3: TGTGCCAGCAGCTTAGCGGGAGCCGGGAGCTACACCTTC. This encodes CASSLAGAGSYTF. Based on the CDR3 plus reference TRBV7-9 and TRBJ1-2, the full variable domain is DTGVSQNPRHKITKRGQNVTFRCDPISEHNRLYWYRQTLGQGPEFLTYFQNEAQLEKSRLLSDRFSAERPKGSFSTLEIQRTEQGDSAMYLCASSLAGAGSYTFGSGTRLTVV.

The rearrangement joins TRBV7-8 to TRBJ2-3, with D hard to call. The CDR3 runs 14 residues. V was clipped by 5 bases and J by 1 base, with 10 bases between them. Germline lookup yields CDR1 SGHVS and CDR2 FQNEAQ. Written as DNA, the CDR3 is TGTGCCAGCAGCCGATTCTGGGGCACAGATACGCAGTATTTT. Its protein product is CASSRFWGTDTQYF.

The rearrangement joins TRBV7-2 to TRBJ1-1, with TRBD1 as a possible D gene (6 bases). Trimming shortened V by 7 bases and J by 0 bases, and 15 bases separated the two germline ends. The germline gives CDR1 SGHTA, CDR2 FQGNSA. The CDR3 has 15 residues. The CDR3 DNA reads TGTGCCAGCACCCAGAATCGGGACATGAACACTGAAGCTTTCTTT. It is translated as CASTQNRDMNTEAFF.

This clonotype was counted only a few times. This chain connects TRBV29-1 to TRBJ2-1; 11 nucleotides align to TRBD2. V shed 6 bases and J 5 bases; nucleotides not matched to a gene: 6. CDR3 length equals 14 residues. Germline CDR1 is SQVTM and CDR2 is ANQGSEA. The CDR3 loop reads CSVFGTSGHNEQFF. In nucleotides, the CDR3 is TGCAGCGTCTTCGGGACTAGCGGACACAATGAGCAGTTCTTC.

This clonotype has ten or more counts. The V call is TRBV18, the J call TRBJ1-2; D is ambiguous. Per germline, CDR1 KGHSH and CDR2 LQKENI. The CDR3 has 15 amino acids. Deletions cut 6 bases from V and 2 bases from J, with 16 bases between. The CDR3 DNA sequence: TGTGCCAGCTCCAAATTCCCTTCCTTGAACTATGGCTACACCTTC. This sequence encodes CASSKFPSLNYGYTF. The whole variable domain, remainder taken from reference TRBV18 and TRBJ1-2, is NAGVMQNPRHLVRRRGQEARLRCSPMKGHSHVYWYRQLPEEGLKFMVYLQKENIIDESGMPKERFSAEFPKEGPSILRIQQVVRGDSAAYFCASSKFPSLNYGYTFGSGTRLTVV.

This clonotype has at least ten counts. The rearrangement links TRBV2 to TRBJ2-2; D remains ambiguous. Germline loops: CDR1 SNHLY, CDR2 FYNNEI. The CDR3 is made up of 15 amino acids. Trimming pared 3 bases from V and 4 bases from J, leaving 12 bases between. CDR3 sequence reads: CASSELSWGTGELFF. CDR3 nucleotides: TGTGCCAGCAGTGAGCTGAGTTGGGGCACCGGGGAGCTGTTTTTT.

This clonotype was found many times. The rearrangement joins TRBV27 to TRBJ2-7; 9 bases are shared with TRBD1. This CDR3 region has 15 residues. V dropped 3 bases and J dropped 4; count of bases not matched to a gene: 7. CDR1 is MNHEY and CDR2 is SMNVEV in the germline V gene (reference sequence). The CDR3 region has the DNA TGTGCCAGCAGTTTCGCCGGGACAGGGTGGTACGAGCAGTACTTC. This encodes CASSFAGTGWYEQYF.

Only a few counts were recorded for this clonotype. This chain joins TRBV24-1 and TRBJ1-2; D possibly corresponds to TRBD1 (5 bases). V was trimmed by 9 bases and J by 4 bases, leaving 11 bases between them. This CDR3 has 12 residues. Per the germline V gene, CDR1 is KGHDR and CDR2 is SFDVKD. CDR3 nucleotides: TGTGCCACCTCCGGGGGAGTCTATGGCTACACCTTC. As protein: CATSGGVYGYTF.

This clonotype was picked up many times. This sequence joins TRBV9 and TRBJ1-6, with 10 bases identical to TRBD1. Germline V gene data show CDR1 as SGDLS and CDR2 as YYNGEE. The CDR3 contains 15 residues. The J segment lost 9 bases and the V segment lost 3 bases, leaving 6 bases of the junction unmatched. This CDR3 reads CASSESGQGTSPLHF. CDR3 DNA sequence: TGTGCCAGCAGCGAATCGGGACAGGGGACTTCACCCCTCCACTTT.

V gene TRBV27 combines with J gene TRBJ1-4; D is unresolved. The V gene lost 3 bases and the J gene lost 3 bases, with 8 bases spanning the gap. Germline V gene sequence: CDR1 MNHEY, CDR2 SMNVEV (reference sequence). The CDR3 consists of 14 residues. CDR3 amino acids: CASSLVSPNEKLFF. CDR3 in DNA: TGTGCCAGCAGTTTGGTCTCTCCTAATGAAAAACTGTTTTTT.

As for this clonotype: Given a much more abundant clone one base away, this may be a read error. The chain carries TRBV4-3 and TRBJ2-5, with a possible D match to TRBD2 (6 bases). The CDR3 runs 13 residues. The germline V gene encodes CDR1 LGHNA and CDR2 YSLEER. CDR3 in DNA: TGCGCCAGCAGCCAAGCCCCGGGGGAGACCCGGTACTTC. Protein product: CASSQAPGETRYF.

A word on this clonotype: A read error is possible here, since a much larger clone lies one base away. The rearrangement uses TRBV7-2 and TRBJ2-7, with 7 bases lining up with TRBD2. CDR1 is SGHTA, CDR2 FQGNSA, per germline. V lost 3 bases to trimming and J lost 6 bases; unmatched junction nucleotides: 8. The CDR3 loop spans 14 amino acids. DNA for the CDR3: TGTGCCAGCAGCTTGGACCGGGGGGTAGGCGAGCAGTACTTC. Amino acids: CASSLDRGVGEQYF.

This clonotype appeared a few times. The chain joins TRBV24-1 to TRBJ2-3, with 11 bases that match TRBD2. This CDR3 region has 19 residues. V lost 4 bases to trimming and J lost 4 bases; unmatched junction nucleotides: 15. Germline V lookup: CDR1 KGHDR, CDR2 SFDVKD. The CDR3, as DNA: TGTGCCACCAGTGACTCGACGGTGGGACTAGCGGAGCCCCCAGATACGCAGTATTTT. It specifies CATSDSTVGLAEPPDTQYF.

The J gene is TRBJ1-5, the V gene TRBV18; a possible D gene is TRBD1 (6 bases). The CDR3 is 15 amino acids. Looked up from germline, CDR1 is KGHSH and CDR2 is LQKENI. V gave up 4 bases and J gave up 6 bases, with 16 bases separating them. Written as DNA, the CDR3 is TGTGCCAGCTCACACACGACAGGATCGGCTCAGCCCCAGCATTTT. This sequence encodes CASSHTTGSAQPQHF.

This chain connects TRBV7-2 to TRBJ2-7; D is tentatively TRBD1 or TRBD2 (5 bases each). V shed 5 bases and J shed 4 bases, with 15 bases lying between them. Germline values: CDR1 SGHTA, CDR2 FQGNSA. The CDR3 sequence is 14 residues long. CDR3 bases: TGTGCCAGCAGCGTCCGGGACGGGGCGTACGAGCAGTACTTC. This gives the protein CASSVRDGAYEQYF.

This clonotype was picked up many times. V and J are TRBV7-9 and TRBJ1-2; no clear D gene. The V gene's germline CDR1 is SEHNR and CDR2 FQNEAQ (reference sequence). Trimming left V 0 bases short and J 3 bases short, with 2 bases between. This CDR3 spans 12 amino acids. CDR3 protein: CASSLADYGYTF. The CDR3 DNA reads as TGTGCCAGCAGCTTAGCGGACTATGGCTACACCTTC.

In its sample, this clonotype was seen once. The rearrangement links TRBV20-1 to TRBJ1-6; 8 bases fit TRBD1. V gave up 6 bases and J gave up 9 bases; unmatched junction bases: 7. CDR3 length: 13 residues. The germline gives CDR1 DFQATT, CDR2 SNEGSKA (reference sequence). The CDR3 region is CSASRGLGSPLHF. In nucleotides, the CDR3 is TGCAGTGCCAGCAGGGGGCTAGGTTCACCCCTCCACTTT.